The 21 T cell receptor beta chains reported below all come from one sample, sequenced in a study of CXCR3-negative and CXCR3-positive naive CD8 T cells. The libraries of TRB cDNA were prepared using 5' RACE with UMI labels. TCRdb derives one entry per CDR3 protein from the 5' RACE reads, leaving out DNA. The sample includes about 89,000 distinct CDR3 sequences. These TCRs' antigens remain unknown. Whole-study results and caveats: CXCR3-positive naive cells had TRB CDR3s that were more hydrophobic than CXCR3-negative naive cells had.

Sequenced input: naive CXCR3+ CD8+ T cells from blood. As for subset: CD45RO-CCR7+CD27+CD95- naive CD8+ T cells expressing CXCR3 (TNR3+). The receptors shown here come from a human donor in good health. Some clones in this sample may be carry-over from other donors' samples.

The chain is built from TRBV29-1 and TRBJ2-6. This CDR3 is 16 amino acids long. CDR1 is SQVTM and CDR2 is ANQGSEA in the germline V gene. The CDR3 loop is CSVEVRTSSGANVLTF.

This rearrangement joins TRBV20-1 to TRBJ2-2; TCRdb designates TRBD1, a call that cannot be tested without DNA. Looked up from germline, CDR1 is DFQATT and CDR2 is SNEGSKA (reference sequence). The CDR3 length is 14 residues. CDR3 in amino acids: CSGKTGTNTGELFF.

The V call is TRBV12-3 or TRBV12-4, the J call TRBJ2-1; there is no DNA to check the TCRdb D call of TRBD1. The CDR3 sequence is 16 residues long. The CDR3 loop reads CASSTPLQGAYNEQFF.

The CDR3 region is CAWGAVENEKLFF. V gene TRBV30 combines with J gene TRBJ1-4. CDR1 and CDR2 (germline): GTSNPN, SVGIG (reference sequence). CDR3 length equals 13 residues.

The rearrangement uses TRBV12-3 or TRBV12-4 and TRBJ2-3. The CDR3 consists of 15 residues. The CDR3 region is CASSLFVTRTDTQYF.

The chain uses TRBV19 and TRBJ2-7. The CDR3 totals 12 residues. CDR1 and CDR2 (germline): LNHDA, SQIVND (reference sequence). CDR3 in amino acids: CASSMDSYEQYF.

The chain carries TRBV29-1 and TRBJ2-7; TCRdb names TRBD1, which stays unverified in the absence of DNA. Germline CDR1 and CDR2: SQVTM and ANQGSEA. CDR3 length: 13 amino acids. The CDR3 sequence is CSASPDGSVEQYF.

The V gene is TRBV29-1, the J gene TRBJ2-7. CDR1 SQVTM and CDR2 ANQGSEA come from the germline V gene. The CDR3 runs to 12 residues. The CDR3 loop reads CSVEDFNYEQYF.

CDR3 region: CASSRDNSPDTQYF. The chain is built from TRBV6-5 and TRBJ2-3; TCRdb designates TRBD1, a call that cannot be tested without DNA. The CDR3 sequence is 14 residues long. The germline V gene has CDR1 MNHEY and CDR2 SVGAGI.

The chain uses TRBV29-1 and TRBJ2-1; the TRBD1 assignment by TCRdb is unverifiable without DNA. CDR3 length equals 13 residues. The germline gives CDR1 SQVTM, CDR2 ANQGSEA. The CDR3 is CSVAGQGAGEQFF.

The rearrangement joins TRBV7-8 to TRBJ2-7; TCRdb's D call, TRBD1, is unchecked because there is no DNA. Germline V gene data show CDR1 as SGHVS and CDR2 as FQNEAQ. The CDR3 extends over 14 amino acids. Here the CDR3 reads CASSGDRGGGEQYF.

V usage is TRBV9 and J usage is TRBJ2-1. The V gene's germline CDR1 is SGDLS and CDR2 YYNGEE. This CDR3 has 13 residues. CDR3 in amino acids: CASSVDGYNEQFF.

The CDR3 loop is CATSDRDRGRTDTQYF. V is TRBV24-1 and J is TRBJ2-3; TCRdb names TRBD1, which stays unverified in the absence of DNA. CDR1 and CDR2 (germline): KGHDR, SFDVKD. The CDR3 consists of 16 residues.

V usage is TRBV19 and J usage is TRBJ2-5; TCRdb's assignment of TRBD1 cannot be checked, as there is no DNA. Per germline, CDR1 LNHDA and CDR2 SQIVND (reference sequence). The length of the CDR3 is 14 residues. CDR3 sequence reads: CASSPGMVQETQYF.

This chain uses TRBV5-4 with TRBJ2-7. The CDR3 is made up of 15 amino acids. In germline, CDR1 is SGHNT, CDR2 YYREEE (reference sequence). This CDR3 is CASSLVGSGDHEQYF.

The chain links TRBV12-3 or TRBV12-4 to TRBJ2-7. The CDR3 extends over 13 amino acids. This chain's CDR3 is CASRGSAVYEQYF.

V usage is TRBV29-1 and J usage is TRBJ2-7. This CDR3 spans 12 amino acids. Germline CDR1 is SQVTM and CDR2 is ANQGSEA. CDR3 amino acids: CSVVDRSYEQYF.

The chain combines TRBV7-3 with TRBJ2-3. The germline CDR1 and CDR2 sequences are SGHTA and FQGTGA. This CDR3 region has 15 residues. CDR3 in amino acids: CASSLLGGTADTQYF. The full variable domain, rest sourced from reference TRBV7-3 and TRBJ2-3, is GAGVSQTPSNKVTEKGKYVELRCDPISGHTALYWYRQSLGQGPEFLIYFQGTGAADDSGLPNDRFFAVRPEGSVSTLKIQRTERGDSAVYLCASSLLGGTADTQYFGPGTRLTVL.

V usage is TRBV28 and J usage is TRBJ2-1; TCRdb reports TRBD1, a call that lacks DNA to check it against. The CDR3 runs to 14 residues. Germline V gene lookup returns CDR1 MDHEN and CDR2 SYDVKM. The CDR3: CASSDRGQNNEQFF.

The chain links TRBV28 to TRBJ2-2; TCRdb calls TRBD2, which cannot be checked without DNA. The CDR3 has 14 amino acids. Germline CDR1 is MDHEN and CDR2 is SYDVKM. The CDR3 loop is CASSFGTFSGELFF.

The J gene is TRBJ2-1, the V gene TRBV24-1. The germline gives CDR1 KGHDR, CDR2 SFDVKD. The CDR3 consists of 15 residues. The CDR3 region is CAASDPASTYNEQFF.